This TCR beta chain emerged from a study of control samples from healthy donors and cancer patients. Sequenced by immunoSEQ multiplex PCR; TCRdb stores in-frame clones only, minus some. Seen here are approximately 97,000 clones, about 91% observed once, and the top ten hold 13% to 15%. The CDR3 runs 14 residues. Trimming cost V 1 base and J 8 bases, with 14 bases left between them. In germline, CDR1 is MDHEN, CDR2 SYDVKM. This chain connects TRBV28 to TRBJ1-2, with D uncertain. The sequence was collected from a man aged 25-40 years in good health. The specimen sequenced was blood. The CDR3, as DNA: TGTGCCAGCAGTTTATCGTCCAGGCCGGAGGGCTACACCTTC. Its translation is CASSLSSRPEGYTF.